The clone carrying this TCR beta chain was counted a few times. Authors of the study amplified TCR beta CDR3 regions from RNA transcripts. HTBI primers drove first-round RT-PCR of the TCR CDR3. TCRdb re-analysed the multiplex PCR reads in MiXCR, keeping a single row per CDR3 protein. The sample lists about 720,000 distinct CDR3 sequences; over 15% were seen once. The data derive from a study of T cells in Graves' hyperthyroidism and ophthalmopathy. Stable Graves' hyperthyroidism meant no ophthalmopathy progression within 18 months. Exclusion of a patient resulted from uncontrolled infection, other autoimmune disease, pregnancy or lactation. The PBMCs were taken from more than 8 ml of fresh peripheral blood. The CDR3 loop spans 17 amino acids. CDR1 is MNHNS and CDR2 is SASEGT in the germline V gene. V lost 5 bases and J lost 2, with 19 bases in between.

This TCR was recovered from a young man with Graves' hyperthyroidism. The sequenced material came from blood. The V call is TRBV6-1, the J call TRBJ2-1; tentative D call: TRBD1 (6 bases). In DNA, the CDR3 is TGTGCCAGCAGTCCCCTTTCCGGGACATATACCTACAATGAGCAGTTCTTC. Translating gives CASSPLSGTYTYNEQFF.